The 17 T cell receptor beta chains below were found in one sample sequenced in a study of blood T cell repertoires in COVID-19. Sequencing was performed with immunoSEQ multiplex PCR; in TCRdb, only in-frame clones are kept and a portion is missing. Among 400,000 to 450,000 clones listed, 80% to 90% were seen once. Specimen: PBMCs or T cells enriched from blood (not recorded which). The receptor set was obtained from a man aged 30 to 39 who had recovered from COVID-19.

CDR3 nucleotide sequence: TGTGCCAGCAGCTTACTACCGGGACAGACCACAGATACGCAGTATTTT. Its protein product is CASSLLPGQTTDTQYF. This chain uses TRBV11-2 with TRBJ2-3, with TRBD1 matching over 7 bases. The CDR3 runs to 16 residues. V lost 2 bases, J lost 2 bases, and 7 bases stayed unmatched. Germline CDR1 and CDR2: SGHAT and FQNNGV.

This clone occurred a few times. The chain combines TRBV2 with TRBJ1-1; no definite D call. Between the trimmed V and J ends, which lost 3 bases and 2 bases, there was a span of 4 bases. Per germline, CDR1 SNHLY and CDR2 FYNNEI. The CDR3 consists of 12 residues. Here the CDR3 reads CASSDPNTEAFF. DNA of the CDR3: TGTGCCAGCAGTGATCCTAACACTGAAGCTTTCTTT.

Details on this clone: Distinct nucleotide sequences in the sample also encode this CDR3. CDR3 nucleotides: TGTGCCAGTAGTACGGGGGTCGGAAGCAATCAGCCCCAGCATTTT. It translates to CASSTGVGSNQPQHF. V and J are TRBV19 and TRBJ1-5; D may be TRBD1 (5 bases). Germline V gives CDR1 LNHDA, CDR2 SQIVND (reference sequence). The CDR3 loop spans 15 amino acids. V dropped 4 bases and J dropped 1 base, with 11 bases sitting between them.

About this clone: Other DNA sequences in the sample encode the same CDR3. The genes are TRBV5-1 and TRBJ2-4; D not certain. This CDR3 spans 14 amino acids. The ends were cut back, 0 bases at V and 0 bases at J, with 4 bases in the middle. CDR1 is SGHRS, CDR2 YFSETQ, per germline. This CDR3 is CASSLELAKNIQYF. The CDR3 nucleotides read TGCGCCAGCAGCTTGGAGCTAGCCAAAAACATTCAGTACTTC.

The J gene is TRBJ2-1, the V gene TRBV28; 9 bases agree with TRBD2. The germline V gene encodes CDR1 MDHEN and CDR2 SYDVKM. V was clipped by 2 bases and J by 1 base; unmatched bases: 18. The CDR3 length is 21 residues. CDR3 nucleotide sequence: TGTGCCAGCAGTTTAGAATGGAAGGGGACTAGCTATCACTTATCCTACAATGAGCAGTTCTTC. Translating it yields CASSLEWKGTSYHLSYNEQFF.

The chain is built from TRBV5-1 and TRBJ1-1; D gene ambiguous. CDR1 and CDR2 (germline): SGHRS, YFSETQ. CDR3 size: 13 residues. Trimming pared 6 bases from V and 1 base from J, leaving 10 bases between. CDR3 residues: CASKEAPNTEAFF. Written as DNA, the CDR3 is TGCGCCAGCAAGGAGGCCCCGAACACTGAAGCTTTCTTT.

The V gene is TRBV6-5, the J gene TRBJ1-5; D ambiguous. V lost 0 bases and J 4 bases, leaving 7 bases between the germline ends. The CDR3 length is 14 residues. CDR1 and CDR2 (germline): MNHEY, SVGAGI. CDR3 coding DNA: TGTGCCAGCAGTTACTCGGGAGGGAATCAGCCCCAGCATTTT. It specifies CASSYSGGNQPQHF.

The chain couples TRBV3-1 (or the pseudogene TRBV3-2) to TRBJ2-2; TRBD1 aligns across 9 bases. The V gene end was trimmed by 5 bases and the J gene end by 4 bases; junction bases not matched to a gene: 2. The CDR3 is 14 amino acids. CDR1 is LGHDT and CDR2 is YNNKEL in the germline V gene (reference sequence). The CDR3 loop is CASSGTGTTGELFF. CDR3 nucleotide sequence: TGTGCCAGCAGCGGGACAGGGACCACCGGGGAGCTGTTTTTT.

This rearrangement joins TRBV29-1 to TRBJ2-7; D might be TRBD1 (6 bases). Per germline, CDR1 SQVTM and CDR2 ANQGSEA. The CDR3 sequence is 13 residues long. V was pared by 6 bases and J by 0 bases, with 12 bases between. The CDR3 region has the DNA TGCAGCGTGACCCGACAGGCCTCCTACGAGCAGTACTTC. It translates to CSVTRQASYEQYF.

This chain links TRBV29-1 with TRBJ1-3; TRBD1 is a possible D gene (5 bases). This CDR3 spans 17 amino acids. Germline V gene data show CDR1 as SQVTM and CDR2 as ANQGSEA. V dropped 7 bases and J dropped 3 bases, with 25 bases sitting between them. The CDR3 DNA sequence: TGCAGCGCCTCCGGTGAAAAAACCACCGGGGGTGGAAACACCATATATTTT. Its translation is CSASGEKTTGGGNTIYF.

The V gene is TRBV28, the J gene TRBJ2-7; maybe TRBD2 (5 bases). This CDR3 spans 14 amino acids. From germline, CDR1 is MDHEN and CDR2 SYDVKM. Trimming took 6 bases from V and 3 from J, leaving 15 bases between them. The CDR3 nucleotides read TGTGCCAGCAGCCGATCTCCCGGGGTCTACGAGCAGTACTTC. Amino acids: CASSRSPGVYEQYF.

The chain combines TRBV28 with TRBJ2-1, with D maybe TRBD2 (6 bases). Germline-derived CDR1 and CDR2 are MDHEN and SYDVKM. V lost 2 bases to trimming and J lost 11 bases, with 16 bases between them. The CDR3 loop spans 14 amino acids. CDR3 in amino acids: CASSLGALAEKQFF. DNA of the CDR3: TGTGCCAGCAGTTTAGGCGCCTTAGCGGAAAAGCAGTTCTTC.

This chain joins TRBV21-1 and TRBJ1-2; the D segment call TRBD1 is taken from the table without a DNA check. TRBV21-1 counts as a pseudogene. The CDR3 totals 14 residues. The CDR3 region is CASSPPGTGYGYTF. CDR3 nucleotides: TGTGCCAGCAGCCCCCCCGGGACAGGGTATGGCTACACCTTC.

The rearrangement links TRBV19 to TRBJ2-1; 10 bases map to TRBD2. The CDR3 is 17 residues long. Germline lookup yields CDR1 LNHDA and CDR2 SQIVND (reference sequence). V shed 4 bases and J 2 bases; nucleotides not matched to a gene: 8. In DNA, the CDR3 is TGTGCCAGTAGTACTAGCGGGAGCCTCTCACCCTACAATGAGCAGTTCTTC. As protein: CASSTSGSLSPYNEQFF.

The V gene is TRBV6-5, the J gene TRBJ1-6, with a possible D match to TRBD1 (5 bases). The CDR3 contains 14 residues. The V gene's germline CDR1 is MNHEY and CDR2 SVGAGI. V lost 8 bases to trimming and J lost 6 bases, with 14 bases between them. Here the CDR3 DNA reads TGTGCCAGCGGGGTTGGGGGAGGTAATTCACCCCTCCACTTT. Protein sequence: CASGVGGGNSPLHF.

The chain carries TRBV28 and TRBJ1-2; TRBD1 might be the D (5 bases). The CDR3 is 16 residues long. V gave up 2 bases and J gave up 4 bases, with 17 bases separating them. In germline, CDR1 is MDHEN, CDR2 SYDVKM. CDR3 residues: CASSLGGTPSGYGYTF. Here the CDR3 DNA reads TGTGCCAGCAGTTTAGGAGGGACCCCTTCGGGCTATGGCTACACCTTC.

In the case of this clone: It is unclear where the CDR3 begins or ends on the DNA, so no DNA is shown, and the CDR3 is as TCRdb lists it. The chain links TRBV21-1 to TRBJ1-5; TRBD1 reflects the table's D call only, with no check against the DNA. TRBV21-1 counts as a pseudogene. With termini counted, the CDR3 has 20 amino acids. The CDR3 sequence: CASSKVGQGANLSRNQPQHF.